This record looks at one TCR beta chain sequence and its context. The data were taken from a study of blood T cell repertoires in COVID-19. Study-wide background: From the United States, Italy and Spain came samples of acute and convalescent COVID-19. Sources were T cells, B-cell-depleted T cells, or PBMCs; the material itself was cDNA or gDNA.

Trimming cost V 4 bases and J 0 bases, with 16 bases left between them. Per germline, CDR1 SNHLY and CDR2 FYNNEI. This CDR3 contains 17 residues. How the authors handled the data: Cell counts per sample came from amplifying reference gene primers. The protocol was immunoSEQ multiplex PCR, while the TCRdb copy is restricted to in-frame clones and leaves out a portion. V and J calls and clone size follow that table, whereas D and trimming were derived from the DNA. The data hold some 140,000 clones, with about 86% observed a single time. This sequence joins TRBV2 and TRBJ1-5, with D maybe TRBD1 (5 bases). The receptor was isolated from a woman aged 60-75 years with acute or convalescent COVID-19. The sample comprised peripheral blood. The CDR3 sequence is CASSGGGTSYSNQPQHF. DNA of the CDR3: TGTGCCAGCAGTGGTGGGGGGACCTCGTATAGCAATCAGCCCCAGCATTTT.